This TCR beta chain was identified during a study of a mutant IDH1 vaccine in newly diagnosed glioma. Study-level information: Onset of vaccination occurred 4-6 weeks following radiotherapy alone, or with temozolomide cycles. Patients under treatment included 62.5% males and around 38% females and had a mean age of around 40 years. Study-wide results and caveats: Immune responses induced by vaccination arose in 93.3% of the patients.

Worth noting for this clone: Its matching antigen is unknown.

TCRdb's copy holds only in-frame clones and misses some; the assay was immunoSEQ multiplex PCR. Here the sample spans about 48,000 clones, 70% to 85% being singletons. Time point described: week 35, safety follow-up. Each dose of the vaccine consisted of 300 ug of mutant IDH1 20-mer peptide, with topical imiquimod. From germline, CDR1 is LGHNA and CDR2 YNFKEQ. The CDR3 loop spans 16 amino acids. The ends lost 3 bases at V and 4 bases at J; junction bases unmatched: 11. The receptor was isolated from a man in his forties with glioma. The gene calls are TRBV4-2 and TRBJ1-1; 7 positions agree with TRBD1. The specimen comprised PBMCs, sampled from a glioma patient whose treatment included an IDH1 peptide vaccine. For the CDR3, the DNA is TGTGCCAGCAGCCAGGATCAAACAGGGGCTTCCACTGAAGCTTTCTTT. Its protein product is CASSQDQTGASTEAFF.